This entry concerns a single TCR beta chain. Its cognate antigen is unknown. CD45RO-negative, CCR7-selected cells formed the naive CD8 fraction, which excluded terminally differentiated effector memory CD45RA+ cells. This specimen comes from a study of shared clonotypes between healthy human individuals. Study observations and caveats: The authors sampled blood alone, and tissue repertoires likely differ. Clonotypes not shared had lower generation probabilities than those common to all four donors. A generally larger estimated richness was seen in naive subsets than in memory subsets.

Assay used: immunoSEQ multiplex PCR; TCRdb lists only in-frame clones, some missing. The sample consists of hundreds of thousands of clones, 95% to 96% of them appearing once. The sequence was collected from a woman aged 25-40 years in good health. Sequenced sample: naive CD8+ T cells sorted from blood.

The CDR3, as DNA: TGTGCCAGCAGCATGCGCAACAGGGTCGGTCAAGAGACCCAGTACTTC. Its translation: CASSMRNRVGQETQYF. The rearrangement uses TRBV7-9 and TRBJ2-5; D may be TRBD1 (6 bases). Per germline, CDR1 SEHNR and CDR2 FQNEAQ (reference sequence). V shed 5 bases and J shed 2 bases, with 18 bases lying between them. The CDR3 totals 16 residues. Filled out from reference TRBV7-9 and TRBJ2-5, the complete variable domain reads DTGVSQNPRHKITKRGQNVTFRCDPISEHNRLYWYRQTLGQGPEFLTYFQNEAQLEKSRLLSDRFSAERPKGSFSTLEIQRTEQGDSAMYLCASSMRNRVGQETQYFGPGTRLLVL.